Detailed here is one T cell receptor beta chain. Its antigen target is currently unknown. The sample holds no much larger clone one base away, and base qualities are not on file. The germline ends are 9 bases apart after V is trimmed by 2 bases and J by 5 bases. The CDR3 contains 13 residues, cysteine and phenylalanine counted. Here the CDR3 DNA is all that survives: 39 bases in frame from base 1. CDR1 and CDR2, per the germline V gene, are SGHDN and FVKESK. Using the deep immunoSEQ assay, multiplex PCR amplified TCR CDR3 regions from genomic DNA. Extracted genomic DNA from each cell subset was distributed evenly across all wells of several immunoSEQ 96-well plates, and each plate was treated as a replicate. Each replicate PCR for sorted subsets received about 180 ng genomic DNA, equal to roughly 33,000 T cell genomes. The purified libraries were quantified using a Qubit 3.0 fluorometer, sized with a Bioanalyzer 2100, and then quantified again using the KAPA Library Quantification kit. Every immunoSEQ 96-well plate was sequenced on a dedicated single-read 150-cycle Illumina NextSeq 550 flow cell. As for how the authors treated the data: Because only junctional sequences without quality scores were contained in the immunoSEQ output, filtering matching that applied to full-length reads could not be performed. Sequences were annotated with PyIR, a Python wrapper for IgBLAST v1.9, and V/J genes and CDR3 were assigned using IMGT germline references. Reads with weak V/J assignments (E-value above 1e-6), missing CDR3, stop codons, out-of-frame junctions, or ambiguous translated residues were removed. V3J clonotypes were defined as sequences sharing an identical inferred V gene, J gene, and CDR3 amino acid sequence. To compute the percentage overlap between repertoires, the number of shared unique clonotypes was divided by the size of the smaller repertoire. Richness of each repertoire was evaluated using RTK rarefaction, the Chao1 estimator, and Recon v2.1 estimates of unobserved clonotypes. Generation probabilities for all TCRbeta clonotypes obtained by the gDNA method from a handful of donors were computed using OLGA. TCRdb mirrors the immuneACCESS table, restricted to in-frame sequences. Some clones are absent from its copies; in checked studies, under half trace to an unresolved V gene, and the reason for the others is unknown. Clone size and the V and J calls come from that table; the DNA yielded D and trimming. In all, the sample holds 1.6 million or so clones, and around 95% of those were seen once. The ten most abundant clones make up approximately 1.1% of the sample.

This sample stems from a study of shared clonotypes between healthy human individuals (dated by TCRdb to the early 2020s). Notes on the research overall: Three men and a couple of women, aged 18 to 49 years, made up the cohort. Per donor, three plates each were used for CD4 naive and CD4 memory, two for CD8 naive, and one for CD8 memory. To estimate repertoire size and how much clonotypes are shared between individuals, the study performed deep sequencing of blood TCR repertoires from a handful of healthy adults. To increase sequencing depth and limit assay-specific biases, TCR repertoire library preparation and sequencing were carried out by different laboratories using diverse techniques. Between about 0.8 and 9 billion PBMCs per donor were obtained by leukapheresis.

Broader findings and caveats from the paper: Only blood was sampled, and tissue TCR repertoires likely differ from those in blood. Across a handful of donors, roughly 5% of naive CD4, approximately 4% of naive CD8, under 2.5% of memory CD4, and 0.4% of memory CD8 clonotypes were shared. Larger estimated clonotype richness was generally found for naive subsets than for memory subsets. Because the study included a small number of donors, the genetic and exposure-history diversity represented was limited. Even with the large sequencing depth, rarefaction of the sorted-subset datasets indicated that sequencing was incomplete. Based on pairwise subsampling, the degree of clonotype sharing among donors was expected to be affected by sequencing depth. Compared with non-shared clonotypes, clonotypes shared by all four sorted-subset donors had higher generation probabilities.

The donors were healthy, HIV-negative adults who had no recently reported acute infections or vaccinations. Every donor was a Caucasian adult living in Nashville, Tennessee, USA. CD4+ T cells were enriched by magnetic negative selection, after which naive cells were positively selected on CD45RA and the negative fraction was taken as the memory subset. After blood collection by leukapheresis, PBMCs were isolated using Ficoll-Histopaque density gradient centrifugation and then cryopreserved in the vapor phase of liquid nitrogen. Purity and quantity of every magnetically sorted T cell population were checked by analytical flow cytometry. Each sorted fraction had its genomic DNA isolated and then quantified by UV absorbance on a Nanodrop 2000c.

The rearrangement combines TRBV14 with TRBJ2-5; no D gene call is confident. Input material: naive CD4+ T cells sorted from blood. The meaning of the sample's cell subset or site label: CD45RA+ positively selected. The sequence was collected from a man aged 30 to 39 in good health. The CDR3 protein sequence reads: CASSQYLRETQYF. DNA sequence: TGTGCCAGCAGCCAATACCTCAGGGAGACCCAGTACTTC.